The next 17 T cell receptor beta chains were all read from a single sample in a study of early T cells in non-severe SARS-CoV-2 infection. One entry per CDR3 protein results from TCRdb running MiXCR on the 5' RACE reads. The sample contains about 100,000 distinct CDR3 sequences, around 10% of which appear only once. The sequenced material came from whole blood. Source of these receptors: an adult who was a healthcare worker with PCR-confirmed SARS-CoV-2 infection or an uninfected control (not recorded which).

This clonotype has at least ten counts. The rearrangement joins TRBV12-3 or TRBV12-4 to TRBJ2-7, with a weak D call TRBD1 (6 bases). The V gene lost 0 bases and the J gene lost 6 bases, with 12 bases spanning the gap. The CDR3 totals 14 residues. The chain's CDR3 is CASSLAGGPGEQYF. In DNA form, the CDR3 reads TGTGCCAGCAGTTTAGCAGGGGGTCCGGGCGAGCAGTACTTC.

This clonotype was counted a few times. This sequence joins TRBV9 and TRBJ2-2; D is ambiguous. CDR1 and CDR2 (germline): SGDLS, YYNGEE. Trimming took 4 bases from V and 5 from J, leaving 9 bases between them. This CDR3 has 13 residues. For the CDR3, the DNA is TGTGCCAGCAGCCCCACTCAAACCGGGGAGCTGTTTTTT. Protein: CASSPTQTGELFF. The full variable domain, rest sourced from reference TRBV9 and TRBJ2-2, is DSGVTQTPKHLITATGQRVTLRCSPRSGDLSVYWYQQSLDQGLQFLIQYYNGEERAKGNILERFSAQQFPDLHSELNLSSLELGDSALYFCASSPTQTGELFFGEGSRLTVL.

The chain carries TRBV30 and TRBJ2-5, with D perhaps TRBD2 (6 bases). From germline, CDR1 is GTSNPN and CDR2 SVGIG (reference sequence). V lost 0 bases and J lost 5, with 10 bases in between. The CDR3 length is 13 residues. CDR3 protein: CAWSVGGMETQYF. DNA of the CDR3: TGTGCCTGGAGTGTTGGGGGGATGGAGACCCAGTACTTC.

This clonotype was picked up a small number of times. J is TRBJ1-6 and V is TRBV28, with 8 nucleotides matching TRBD1. Unmatched junction bases numbered 11, after V lost 7 bases and J lost 9 bases. This CDR3 contains 15 residues. From germline, CDR1 is MDHEN and CDR2 SYDVKM. The CDR3 loop is CASILTDRGFSPLHF. In DNA form, the CDR3 reads TGTGCCAGCATCCTGACCGACAGGGGCTTTTCACCCCTCCACTTT.

This clonotype has a count of ten or more. The chain uses TRBV10-2 and TRBJ2-2; maybe TRBD1 (7 bases). Germline V gives CDR1 WSHSY, CDR2 SAAADI. The length of the CDR3 is 14 residues. Trimming removed 10 bases at V and 1 base at J, with 13 bases between. The chain's CDR3 is CATSGGLNTGELFF. The CDR3 DNA is TGCGCCACCTCAGGGGGACTGAACACCGGGGAGCTGTTTTTT.

This clonotype was counted only a few times. The chain is built from TRBV24-1 and TRBJ2-5; maybe TRBD1 (5 bases). From germline, CDR1 is KGHDR and CDR2 SFDVKD. This CDR3 is built from 16 residues. V lost 5 bases and J 2 bases, leaving 17 bases between the germline ends. CDR3 nucleotides: TGTGCCACCAGTGGAGTCGGACAATCGCCGCAAGAGACCCAGTACTTC. It specifies CATSGVGQSPQETQYF.

This clonotype was found a few times. The J gene is TRBJ2-5, the V gene TRBV19; D ambiguous. CDR3 length: 14 residues. CDR1 and CDR2 (germline): LNHDA, SQIVND (reference sequence). Between the trimmed V and J ends, which lost 2 bases and 1 base, there was a span of 8 bases. CDR3 coding DNA: TGTGCCAGTAGTATAAGTAACAGCCAAGAGACCCAGTACTTC. Translation: CASSISNSQETQYF.

In its sample, this clonotype was seen many times. V and J are TRBV5-4 and TRBJ2-1; 7 nucleotides match TRBD2. Unmatched junction bases numbered 7, after V lost 4 bases and J lost 6 bases. The CDR3 contains 14 residues. CDR1 is SGHNT and CDR2 is YYREEE in the germline V gene (reference sequence). This CDR3 reads CASSPGGSGNEQFF. The CDR3 bases are TGTGCCAGCAGCCCCGGGGGGAGTGGCAATGAGCAGTTCTTC.

This clonotype occurred a few times. The rearrangement links TRBV7-9 to TRBJ2-1; D perhaps matches TRBD1 (6 bases). V was trimmed by 4 bases and J by 6 bases, leaving 13 bases between them. CDR3 length: 14 amino acids. Germline V gene sequence: CDR1 SEHNR, CDR2 FQNEAQ (reference sequence). The CDR3 DNA reads as TGTGCCAGCAGCTACCCGGGACACGGCAATGAGCAGTTCTTC. Translation: CASSYPGHGNEQFF.

This clonotype has a handful of counts. This chain joins TRBV2 and TRBJ1-3; possible D gene TRBD1, 5 bases. This CDR3 is 15 amino acids long. V lost 6 bases to trimming and J lost 3 bases, with 15 bases between them. Germline CDR1 reads SNHLY; CDR2 reads FYNNEI. The CDR3 spells CASSHGGANGNTIYF. CDR3 bases: TGTGCCAGCAGCCACGGAGGGGCTAATGGAAACACCATATATTTT. Combining the CDR3 with reference TRBV2 and TRBJ1-3 gives the whole variable domain EPEVTQTPSHQVTQMGQEVILRCVPISNHLYFYWYRQILGQKVEFLVSFYNNEISEKSEIFDDQFSVERPDGSNFTLKIRSTKLEDSAMYFCASSHGGANGNTIYFGEGSWLTVV.

This clonotype appeared many times. The V call is TRBV29-1, the J call TRBJ2-5; D uncertain. This CDR3 contains 11 residues. Per germline, CDR1 SQVTM and CDR2 ANQGSEA. Trimming took 7 bases from V and 2 from J, leaving 8 bases between them. The CDR3, as DNA: TGCAGCGCACAGAATCAAGAGACCCAGTACTTC. Its protein product is CSAQNQETQYF.

The chain is built from TRBV7-9 and TRBJ2-7; unclear D gene. From germline, CDR1 is SEHNR and CDR2 FQNEAQ (reference sequence). The CDR3 consists of 12 residues. Deletions cut 6 bases from V and 6 bases from J, with 12 bases between. This CDR3 reads CASSLSGAEQYF. DNA of the CDR3: TGTGCCAGCAGTCTATCGGGTGCCGAGCAGTACTTC.

V gene TRBV11-2 combines with J gene TRBJ2-7; no definite D call. Deletions cut 3 bases from V and 5 bases from J, with 14 bases between. Per the germline V gene, CDR1 is SGHAT and CDR2 is FQNNGV. The CDR3 totals 14 residues. CDR3 sequence reads: CASSFWTAPDEQYF. The CDR3 DNA is TGTGCCAGCAGCTTTTGGACCGCGCCGGACGAGCAGTACTTC.

In regard to this clonotype: An end of the junction differs from the germline gene, which may be a read error. The rearrangement uses TRBV11-3 and TRBJ2-5; D call uncertain. CDR1 SGHNT and CDR2 YENEEA come from the germline V gene. CDR3 size: 14 residues. The CDR3 nucleotides read TGTGTCAGCAGCTTGGGAATGCTGAAGGAGACCCAGTACTTC. It encodes CVSSLGMLKETQYF.

In regard to this clonotype: Since a much larger clone is just one base distant, this may be a read error. The J gene is TRBJ2-7, the V gene TRBV6-1, with a tentative D call TRBD1 (6 bases). Germline assignment: CDR1 MNHNS and CDR2 SASEGT. CDR3 length: 16 residues. Trimming shortened V by 4 bases and J by 4 bases, and 20 bases separated the two germline ends. The chain's CDR3 is CASSGMWDTAQYEQYF. For the CDR3, the DNA is TGTGCCAGCAGTGGAATGTGGGACACGGCACAATACGAGCAGTACTTC.

This clonotype has more than one count but fewer than ten. This sequence joins TRBV29-1 and TRBJ1-2, with 11 bases that match TRBD1. The V segment lost 6 bases and the J segment 8 bases; nucleotides outside the gene matches: 11. Germline CDR1 reads SQVTM; CDR2 reads ANQGSEA. This CDR3 has 14 amino acids. CDR3 DNA: TGCAGCGTCGGAACTCGGGACAGGGGGAACGGCTACACCTTC. Encoded protein: CSVGTRDRGNGYTF.

This clonotype is medium-sized within its sample. The V gene is TRBV18, the J gene TRBJ2-1; TRBD2 matches 9 bases. Looked up from germline, CDR1 is KGHSH and CDR2 is LQKENI. Trimming removed 6 bases from V and 2 bases from J; junction bases left unmatched: 8. The CDR3 runs to 16 residues. The chain's CDR3 is CASSYGGGAPYNEQFF. In DNA, the CDR3 is TGTGCCAGCTCTTATGGCGGGGGGGCCCCCTACAATGAGCAGTTCTTC.